A selection of T cell receptor beta chains follows, all from one sample in a study of T cell repertoires in cytomegalovirus infection. Their specific antigens are unknown. MiXCR, run by TCRdb on the reads, gives a single entry per CDR3 protein. The sample records 640,000 or so distinct CDR3 sequences, around 31% being singletons. The material was cultured PBMCs, obtained from culture after CMV antigen stimulation. Receptors originate from a human donor in good health (CMV status not recorded). Some clones in this sample may be carry-over from other donors' samples. The CDR3 runs from the conserved cysteine through the conserved F or W. A D gene is named only where the DNA matches it firmly. Clone sizes are given selectively: once, few, many, or a class where the clone is expanded.

NA,TRBD2,TRBJ2-5,TRBV7-2,CASNLSGRQETQYF,TGTGCCAGCAACCTTAGCGGGCGCCAAGAGACCCAGTACTTC
NA,TRBD1,TRBJ2-6,TRBV27,CASSFGQGQSGANVLTF,TGTGCCAGCAGTTTTGGACAGGGCCAATCTGGGGCCAACGTCCTGACTTTC
many,NA,TRBJ1-3,TRBV7-9,CASSSGRAGNTIYF,TGTGCCAGCAGCTCCGGGAGAGCAGGAAACACCATATATTTT
many,NA,TRBJ1-2,TRBV7-9,CASSTKTPGLDGYTF,TGTGCCAGCAGCACAAAAACCCCAGGGTTGGATGGCTACACCTTC
NA,NA,TRBJ1-3,TRBV30,CAWSVGPGAGNTIYF,TGTGCCTGGAGTGTAGGGCCAGGGGCAGGAAACACCATATATTTT
NA,NA,TRBJ1-2,TRBV25-1,CASSAPGRVDYGYTF,TGTGCCAGCAGTGCCCCCGGGAGGGTTGACTATGGCTACACCTTC
NA,NA,TRBJ1-6,TRBV10-2,CASTNNSPLHF,TGCGCCAGCACAAATAATTCACCCCTCCACTTT
few,NA,TRBJ1-1,TRBV7-8,CASNPGAGTEAFF,TGTGCCAGCAACCCAGGGGCGGGCACTGAAGCTTTCTTT
NA,NA,TRBJ2-7,TRBV7-2,CASSTAQVDYEQYF,TGTGCCAGCAGCACCGCCCAGGTAGACTACGAGCAGTACTTC
NA,NA,TRBJ1-2,TRBV11-1,CASGYSNYGYTF,TGTGCCAGCGGTTACAGCAACTATGGCTACACCTTC
few,NA,TRBJ1-2,TRBV7-9,CASSPGDRANYGYTF,TGTGCCAGCAGCCCCGGCGACAGAGCTAACTATGGCTACACCTTC
NA,NA,TRBJ2-1,TRBV5-6,CASSSDPDLTWEQFF,TGTGCCAGCAGCTCGGACCCGGACTTAACATGGGAGCAGTTCTTC
many,NA,TRBJ2-5,TRBV7-9,CASSNEETQYF,TGTGCCAGCAGCAATGAAGAGACCCAGTACTTC
many,TRBD2,TRBJ2-3,TRBV7-9,CASSSGLAGSDTQYF,TGTGCCAGCAGCTCAGGACTAGCGGGATCAGATACGCAGTATTTT
few,TRBD2,TRBJ2-1,TRBV20-1,CSARGGGGGGVSYNEQFF,TGCAGTGCTAGAGGGGGGGGGGGCGGGGGGGTGAGCTACAATGAGCAGTTCTTC
NA,TRBD2,TRBJ2-3,TRBV10-3,CAISPGLAGGGSTDTQYF,TGTGCCATCAGCCCGGGACTAGCGGGAGGAGGGTCCACAGATACGCAGTATTTT
few,NA,TRBJ2-3,TRBV7-2,CASSLRREESTDTQYF,TGTGCCAGCAGCTTAAGGCGGGAAGAGAGCACAGATACGCAGTATTTT
few,NA,TRBJ2-7,TRBV6-2/TRBV6-3,CASGYSGDTYEQYF,TGTGCCAGCGGATATTCCGGGGATACCTACGAGCAGTACTTC
NA,TRBD1,TRBJ2-3,TRBV11-2,CASGTGSTDTQYF,TGTGCCAGCGGGACAGGGAGTACAGATACGCAGTATTTT
many,NA,TRBJ2-3,TRBV7-2,CASSLAGRTDTQYF,TGTGCCAGCAGCTTAGCGGGACGCACAGATACGCAGTATTTT
NA,NA,TRBJ2-1,TRBV2,CASGGRHFYNEQFF,TGTGCCAGCGGGGGACGCCACTTTTACAATGAGCAGTTCTTC
NA,NA,TRBJ1-6,TRBV18,CASSSGTGNSPLHF,TGTGCCAGCTCATCAGGGACGGGCAATTCACCCCTCCACTTT
NA,NA,TRBJ2-5,TRBV6-5,CASSSSGNVETQYF,TGTGCCAGCAGTTCCTCAGGGAATGTGGAGACCCAGTACTTC
NA,TRBD2,TRBJ2-5,TRBV4-2,CASSQPRTREETQYF,TGTGCCAGCAGCCAACCTAGGACTAGAGAAGAGACCCAGTACTTC
NA,NA,TRBJ2-6,TRBV7-2,CASSRVGTGVPSGANVLTF,TGTGCCAGCAGTCGCGTCGGAACAGGAGTCCCCTCTGGGGCCAACGTCCTGACTTTC
NA,TRBD1,TRBJ1-1,TRBV19,CASRDRGVNTEAFF,TGTGCCAGCCGGGACAGGGGCGTGAACACTGAAGCTTTCTTT
few,NA,TRBJ2-3,TRBV12-3/TRBV12-4,CASSRLVSTDTQYF,TGTGCCAGCAGTAGACTCGTAAGCACAGATACGCAGTATTTT
NA,NA,TRBJ2-5,TRBV6-2/TRBV6-3,CATRPQGKETQYF,TGTGCCACCCGGCCGCAAGGAAAAGAGACCCAGTACTTC
few,TRBD1,TRBJ1-2,TRBV7-9,CASSHLPGQGFLGYTF,TGTGCCAGCTCCCATTTGCCGGGACAGGGGTTTCTTGGCTACACCTTC
few,NA,TRBJ2-7,TRBV7-2,CASSLHSRGGEQYF,TGTGCCAGCAGCTTACATTCCCGCGGTGGCGAGCAGTACTTC
NA,TRBD1,TRBJ2-3,TRBV2,CASSELNRGPSTDTQYF,TGTGCCAGCAGTGAGCTTAACAGGGGACCTAGCACAGATACGCAGTATTTT